The entry below describes one T cell receptor (beta chain). Antigen unknown. TCRdb recomputed clones from the PCR reads via MiXCR. The sample holds some 90,000 clones, approximately 9% seen once. Ahead of thyroid surgery, no patient had received treatment of any kind. This entry belongs to a study of metastatic and nonmetastatic thyroid tumors. Overall study findings and caveats: In both blood and tumor samples, TCR beta diversity was reported significantly higher for malignant than benign nodules.

Germline V gene sequence: CDR1 LGHDT, CDR2 YNNKEL (reference sequence). V shed 1 base and J 8 bases; nucleotides not matched to a gene: 0. The CDR3 is 14 amino acids. This TCR derives from a female donor with papillary thyroid cancer or a benign thyroid nodule (not recorded which). Some clones in this sample may be carry-over from other donors' samples. The sequencing sample was made of blood. J is TRBJ1-6 and V is TRBV3-1; 9 positions match TRBD1. The CDR3 nucleotides read TGTGCCAGCAGCCAAGGACAGGGGGATTCACCCCTCCACTTT. Protein product: CASSQGQGDSPLHF.